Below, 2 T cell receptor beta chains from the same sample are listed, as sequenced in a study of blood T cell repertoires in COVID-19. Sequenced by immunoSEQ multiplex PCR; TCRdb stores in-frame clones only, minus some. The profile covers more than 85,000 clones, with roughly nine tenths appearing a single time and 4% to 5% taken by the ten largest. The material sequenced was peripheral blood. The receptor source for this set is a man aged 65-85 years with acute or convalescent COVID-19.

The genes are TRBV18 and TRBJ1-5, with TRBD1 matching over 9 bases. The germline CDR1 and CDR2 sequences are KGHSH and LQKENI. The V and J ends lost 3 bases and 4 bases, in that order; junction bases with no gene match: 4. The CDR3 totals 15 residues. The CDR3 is CASSPGTGLNQPQHF. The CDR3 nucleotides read TGTGCCAGCTCACCCGGGACAGGGCTAAATCAGCCCCAGCATTTT. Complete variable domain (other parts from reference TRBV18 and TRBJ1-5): NAGVMQNPRHLVRRRGQEARLRCSPMKGHSHVYWYRQLPEEGLKFMVYLQKENIIDESGMPKERFSAEFPKEGPSILRIQQVVRGDSAAYFCASSPGTGLNQPQHFGDGTRLSIL.

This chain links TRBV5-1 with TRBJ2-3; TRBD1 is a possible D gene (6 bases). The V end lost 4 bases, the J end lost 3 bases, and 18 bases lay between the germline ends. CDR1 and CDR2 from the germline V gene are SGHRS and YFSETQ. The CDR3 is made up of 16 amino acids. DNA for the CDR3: TGCGCCAGCAGCCTAGAAAACAGGGCAGGGACAGATACGCAGTATTTT. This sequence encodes CASSLENRAGTDTQYF.